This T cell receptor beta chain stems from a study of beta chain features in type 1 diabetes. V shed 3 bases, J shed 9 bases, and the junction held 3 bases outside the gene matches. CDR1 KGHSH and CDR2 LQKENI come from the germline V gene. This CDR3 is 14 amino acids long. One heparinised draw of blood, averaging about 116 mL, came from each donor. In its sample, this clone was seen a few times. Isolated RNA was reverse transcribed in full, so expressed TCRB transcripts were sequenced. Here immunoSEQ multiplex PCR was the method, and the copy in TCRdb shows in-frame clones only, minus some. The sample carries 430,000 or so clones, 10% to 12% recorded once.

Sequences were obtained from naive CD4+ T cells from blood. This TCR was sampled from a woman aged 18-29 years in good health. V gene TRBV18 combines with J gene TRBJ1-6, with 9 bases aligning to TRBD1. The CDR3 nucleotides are TGTGCCAGCTCACCGGACAGGGGTTTTTCACCCCTCCACTTT. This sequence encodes CASSPDRGFSPLHF.